These 20 T cell receptor beta chains share one sample of origin, sequenced in a study of blood T cell repertoires in COVID-19. The data were produced by immunoSEQ multiplex PCR, yet TCRdb's version contains in-frame clones alone and is incomplete. The sample contains 40,000 or so clones, approximately 78% of which appear only once. Source material: peripheral blood. The source of these receptors is a man aged 55 to 70 in a cohort sampled during active COVID-19.

This clone was recorded only once. This chain connects TRBV6-2 or TRBV6-3 to TRBJ2-3; 10 nucleotides line up with TRBD2. The trim removed 4 bases at V and 4 bases at J, leaving 8 bases unmatched. Per the germline V gene, CDR1 is MNHEY and CDR2 is SVGEGT. The CDR3 has 16 amino acids. The CDR3 spells CASSSLAGEEPDTQYF. The CDR3 DNA reads as TGTGCCAGCAGTTCGCTAGCGGGAGAGGAGCCAGATACGCAGTATTTT.

The chain has TRBV3-1 (or the pseudogene TRBV3-2) and TRBJ1-5; unclear D gene. Germline V gives CDR1 LGHDT, CDR2 YNNKEL (reference sequence). The CDR3 runs to 15 residues. V was pared by 0 bases and J by 9 bases, with 15 bases between. The CDR3, as DNA: TGTGCCAGCAGCCAAGATGATGTACGAGGGCGGCCCCAGCATTTT. It is translated as CASSQDDVRGRPQHF.

This chain uses TRBV6-6 with TRBJ1-1; 9 nucleotides match TRBD1. Germline values: CDR1 MNHNY, CDR2 SVGAGI (reference sequence). Trimming cost V 5 bases and J 2 bases; bases outside gene matches: 3. The length of the CDR3 is 14 residues. This CDR3 is CASSPTGGNTEAFF. CDR3 nucleotide sequence: TGTGCCAGCAGTCCCACAGGGGGCAACACTGAAGCTTTCTTT.

This clone showed up just once. The chain combines TRBV2 with TRBJ2-5; tentative D call: TRBD2 (6 bases). CDR3 length: 12 amino acids. Germline assignment: CDR1 SNHLY and CDR2 FYNNEI. V gave up 6 bases and J gave up 5 bases, with 10 bases separating them. CDR3 protein: CASRVGGETQYF. For the CDR3, the DNA is TGTGCCAGCAGAGTCGGAGGGGAGACCCAGTACTTC.

The chain links TRBV4-1 to TRBJ1-2; D perhaps matches TRBD1 (6 bases). Germline CDR1 is MGHRA and CDR2 is YSYEKL. The CDR3 has 13 amino acids. The V end was cut by 1 base, the J end by 8 bases, with 11 bases between. CDR3 nucleotides: TGCGCCAGCAGCCAAGGTTCAGGGGTGGGCTACACCTTC. As protein: CASSQGSGVGYTF.

The chain links TRBV5-4 to TRBJ1-2, with TRBD1 matching over 10 bases. The V segment lost 4 bases and the J segment 5 bases; nucleotides outside the gene matches: 5. This CDR3 has 14 residues. Germline V lookup: CDR1 SGHNT, CDR2 YYREEE (reference sequence). In nucleotides, the CDR3 is TGTGCCAGCAGCGGATCGGGACAGGGGTATGGCTACACCTTC. It encodes CASSGSGQGYGYTF.

The CDR3 DNA is TGCAGCGTACCCCTAGGGGGCCTGGAAGAGCAGTACTTC. Amino acids: CSVPLGGLEEQYF. V gene TRBV29-1 combines with J gene TRBJ2-7, with 7 positions matching TRBD1. Germline loops: CDR1 SQVTM, CDR2 ANQGSEA. The CDR3 sequence is 13 residues long. After removal of 6 bases from V and 7 bases from J, the junction contained 12 bases not matched to a gene.

V is TRBV6-4 and J is TRBJ1-1, with D maybe TRBD1 (6 bases). CDR1 and CDR2 (germline): MRHNA, SNTAGT. The CDR3 has 14 residues. Trimming removed 3 bases at V and 4 bases at J, with 12 bases between. CDR3 region: CASSEVRGSTEAFF. Here the CDR3 DNA reads TGTGCCAGCAGTGAAGTCAGGGGAAGCACTGAAGCTTTCTTT.

The chain is built from TRBV3-1 (or the pseudogene TRBV3-2) and TRBJ2-4; D might be TRBD2 (5 bases). The CDR3 has 14 residues. V was shortened by 6 bases and J by 0 bases, with 9 bases between the two germline ends. Germline V gene data show CDR1 as LGHDT and CDR2 as YNNKEL (reference sequence). The CDR3 protein is CASRSGGAKNIQYF. DNA of the CDR3: TGTGCCAGCAGATCCGGAGGAGCCAAAAACATTCAGTACTTC.

The V and J genes are TRBV6-5 and TRBJ2-7; TRBD2 aligns across 7 bases. The CDR3 has 13 amino acids. J gave up 2 bases and V 8 bases, and 6 bases lay outside the gene matches. Per the germline V gene, CDR1 is MNHEY and CDR2 is SVGAGI. This CDR3 reads CASGGVTPYEQYF. CDR3 coding DNA: TGTGCCAGCGGGGGGGTAACTCCCTACGAGCAGTACTTC.

The V gene is TRBV15, the J gene TRBJ2-3; 9 bases map to TRBD2. J gave up 4 bases and V 0 bases, and 11 bases lay outside the gene matches. Germline V gene lookup returns CDR1 LNHNV and CDR2 YYDKDF (reference sequence). CDR3 length: 18 residues. This CDR3 is CATSRDHLLSGSADTQYF. As DNA, the CDR3 is TGTGCCACCAGCAGAGATCATCTGCTTAGCGGGAGTGCAGATACGCAGTATTTT.

This chain connects TRBV9 to TRBJ2-1; TRBD2 matches at 7 bases. J gave up 10 bases and V 1 base, and 5 bases lay outside the gene matches. The CDR3 is 13 residues long. The V gene's germline CDR1 is SGDLS and CDR2 YYNGEE. The CDR3 sequence: CASSVYGAGEQFF. The CDR3 coding sequence is TGTGCCAGCAGCGTATACGGAGCGGGAGAGCAGTTCTTC. Complete variable domain (other parts from reference TRBV9 and TRBJ2-1): DSGVTQTPKHLITATGQRVTLRCSPRSGDLSVYWYQQSLDQGLQFLIQYYNGEERAKGNILERFSAQQFPDLHSELNLSSLELGDSALYFCASSVYGAGEQFFGPGTRLTVL.

This clone showed up just a few times. V and J are TRBV29-1 and TRBJ1-2; tentative D call: TRBD1 (6 bases). CDR1 SQVTM and CDR2 ANQGSEA come from the germline V gene. Trimming pared 5 bases from V and 4 bases from J, leaving 14 bases between. The CDR3 totals 13 residues. The CDR3 coding sequence is TGCAGCGTTTCGATGGCAGGGGCCTATGGCTACACCTTC. Its protein product is CSVSMAGAYGYTF.

This clone was counted a few times. The chain recombines TRBV11-2 with TRBJ2-5, with 7 nucleotides matching TRBD1. Germline CDR1 is SGHAT and CDR2 is FQNNGV. V trimming: 5 bases; J trimming: 3 bases; junction bases outside the gene matches: 3. This CDR3 region has 13 residues. For the CDR3, the DNA is TGTGCCAGCAGCAGGGGGCTGGAAGAGACCCAGTACTTC. The encoded protein is CASSRGLEETQYF.

The V gene is TRBV6-5, the J gene TRBJ2-5, with 8 nucleotides matching TRBD2. The germline V gene has CDR1 MNHEY and CDR2 SVGAGI. The CDR3 runs 13 residues. Trimming at V came to 8 bases and at J to 4 bases, leaving 6 bases not matched to a gene. CDR3 coding DNA: TGTGCCAGCTCAAACCGGGGGGGAGAGACCCAGTACTTC. Its translation: CASSNRGGETQYF.

CDR3 residues: CAISESSSGGTLFEQYF. The CDR3 DNA sequence: TGTGCCATCAGTGAGTCTTCTAGCGGGGGGACCTTGTTCGAGCAGTACTTC. The chain recombines TRBV10-3 with TRBJ2-7; 11 nucleotides agree with TRBD2. The CDR3 loop spans 17 amino acids. The J segment lost 6 bases and the V segment lost 0 bases, leaving 10 bases of the junction unmatched. Germline lookup yields CDR1 ENHRY and CDR2 SYGVKD.

The V and J genes are TRBV6-6 and TRBJ2-7, with TRBD2 as a possible D gene (5 bases). Germline-derived CDR1 and CDR2 are MNHNY and SVGAGI (reference sequence). The V and J ends lost 10 bases and 6 bases respectively, with 19 bases between them. There are 13 residues in the CDR3. The CDR3 nucleotides are TGTGCCAATCGGGGAACTAGGCATGGCGAGCAGTACTTC. Translating gives CANRGTRHGEQYF.

The chain has TRBV28 and TRBJ1-2; 7 positions match TRBD1. Germline V gene data show CDR1 as MDHEN and CDR2 as SYDVKM. J was trimmed by 4 bases and V by 6 bases; bases with no gene match: 5. The CDR3 length is 13 residues. CDR3 amino acids: CASSRQGGYGYTF. The DNA for the CDR3 is TGTGCCAGCAGCCGCCAGGGGGGCTATGGCTACACCTTC.

This clone was counted between two and nine times. The gene calls are TRBV30 and TRBJ2-3; 11 bases are shared with TRBD2. The CDR3 sequence is 15 residues long. Per the germline V gene, CDR1 is GTSNPN and CDR2 is SVGIG (reference sequence). With V trimmed by 4 bases and J by 4 bases, 7 bases remained unmatched. CDR3 sequence (DNA): TGTGCCTGGACTAGCGGGGGGACGGTTGCAGATACGCAGTATTTT. This codes for CAWTSGGTVADTQYF.

The chain employs TRBV24-1 and TRBJ2-2, with TRBD2 as a possible D gene (5 bases). Trimming took off 4 bases at V and 6 bases at J, with 17 bases between the two ends. CDR1 is KGHDR and CDR2 is SFDVKD in the germline V gene. The CDR3 is made up of 16 amino acids. For the CDR3, the DNA is TGTGCCACCAGTGAGGAGGTCTTAGGAAGGCCCGGGGAGCTGTTTTTT. Translation: CATSEEVLGRPGELFF.